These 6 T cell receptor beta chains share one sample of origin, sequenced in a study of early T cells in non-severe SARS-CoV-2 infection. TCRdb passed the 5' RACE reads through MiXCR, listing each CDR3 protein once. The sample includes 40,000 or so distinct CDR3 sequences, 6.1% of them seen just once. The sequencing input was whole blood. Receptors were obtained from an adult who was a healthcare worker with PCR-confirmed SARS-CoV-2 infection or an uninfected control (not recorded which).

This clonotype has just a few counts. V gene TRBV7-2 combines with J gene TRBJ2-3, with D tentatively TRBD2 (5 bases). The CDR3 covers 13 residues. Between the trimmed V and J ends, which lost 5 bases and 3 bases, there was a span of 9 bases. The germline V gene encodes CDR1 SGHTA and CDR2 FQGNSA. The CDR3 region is CASSRGPTDTQYF. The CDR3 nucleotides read TGTGCCAGCAGCCGAGGGCCTACAGATACGCAGTATTTT.

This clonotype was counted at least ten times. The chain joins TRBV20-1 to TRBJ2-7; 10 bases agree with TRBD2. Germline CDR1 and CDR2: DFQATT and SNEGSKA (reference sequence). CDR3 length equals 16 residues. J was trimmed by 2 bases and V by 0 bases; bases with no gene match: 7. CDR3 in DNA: TGCAGTGCTAGAGAGACTAGCGGGCGTTATCCCTACGAGCAGTACTTC. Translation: CSARETSGRYPYEQYF.

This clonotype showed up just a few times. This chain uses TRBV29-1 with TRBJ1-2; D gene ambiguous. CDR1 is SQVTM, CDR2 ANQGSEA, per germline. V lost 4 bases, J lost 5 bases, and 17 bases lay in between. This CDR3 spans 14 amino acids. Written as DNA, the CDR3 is TGCAGCGTTGTCGGGTCGGTAACTGGGTATGGCTACACCTTC. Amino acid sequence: CSVVGSVTGYGYTF.

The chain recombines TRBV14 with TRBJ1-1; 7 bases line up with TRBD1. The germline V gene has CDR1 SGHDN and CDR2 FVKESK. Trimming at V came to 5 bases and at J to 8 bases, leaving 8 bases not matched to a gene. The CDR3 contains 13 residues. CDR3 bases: TGTGCCAGCAGCGAACGCCTACAGGGGGAAGCTTTCTTT. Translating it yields CASSERLQGEAFF. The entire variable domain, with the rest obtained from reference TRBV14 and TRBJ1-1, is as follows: EAGVTQFPSHSVIEKGQTVTLRCDPISGHDNLYWYRRVMGKEIKFLLHFVKESKQDESGMPNNRFLAERTGGTYSTLKVQPAELEDSGVYFCASSERLQGEAFFGQGTRLTVV.

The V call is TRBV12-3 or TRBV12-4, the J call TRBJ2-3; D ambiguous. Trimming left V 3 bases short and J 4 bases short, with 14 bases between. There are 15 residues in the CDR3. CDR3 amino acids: CASSFLLEHADTQYF. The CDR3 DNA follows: TGTGCCAGCAGTTTCTTACTCGAGCATGCAGATACGCAGTATTTT.

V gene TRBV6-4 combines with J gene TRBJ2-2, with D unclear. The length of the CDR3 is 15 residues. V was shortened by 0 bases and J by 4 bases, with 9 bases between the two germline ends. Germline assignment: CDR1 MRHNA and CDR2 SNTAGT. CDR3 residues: CASSDSTSSTGELFF. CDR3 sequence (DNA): TGTGCCAGCAGTGACTCTACAAGCAGCACCGGGGAGCTGTTTTTT.